The 21 T cell receptor beta chains in this list originate from one sample, sequenced in a study of OX40 agonist ivuxolimab in advanced cancers. Only in-frame clones appear in the TCRdb table, and some are missing; sequencing was by immunoSEQ multiplex PCR. The sample carries approximately 22,000 clones, nearly 85% recorded once. The sample here was CD4+ or CD8+ T cells sorted from blood, taken in a trial of the OX40 agonist ivuxolimab. Receptor source: an adult with an advanced solid tumor such as melanoma, head and neck, liver or kidney cancer.

The chain recombines TRBV6-1 with TRBJ2-7, with unresolved D. Per germline, CDR1 MNHNS and CDR2 SASEGT. V lost 5 bases, J lost 3 bases, and 8 bases lay in between. This CDR3 contains 12 residues. CDR3 residues: CASSPGLYEQYF. Written as DNA, the CDR3 is TGTGCCAGCAGTCCAGGCCTCTACGAGCAGTACTTC.

Here the CDR3 DNA reads TGCGCCAGCAGCCCATTTCGGGGGGGGAGTGAAGCTTTCTTT. It specifies CASSPFRGGSEAFF. This rearrangement joins TRBV4-1 to TRBJ1-1, with D possibly matching TRBD1 (5 bases). The germline V gene has CDR1 MGHRA and CDR2 YSYEKL. The CDR3 is made up of 14 amino acids. The V and J ends lost 4 bases and 7 bases respectively, with 16 bases between them.

The chain joins TRBV10-3 to TRBJ1-1, with 10 bases fitting TRBD1. The V segment lost 2 bases and the J segment 0 bases; nucleotides outside the gene matches: 6. Germline V gene lookup returns CDR1 ENHRY and CDR2 SYGVKD. The CDR3 runs to 17 residues. The CDR3 region is CAISEVLGTGVNTEAFF. CDR3 in DNA: TGTGCCATCAGTGAGGTCCTTGGGACAGGGGTGAACACTGAAGCTTTCTTT.

The rearrangement joins TRBV25-1 to TRBJ2-5; D call uncertain. The V gene's germline CDR1 is MGHDK and CDR2 SYGVNS. The CDR3 spans 13 residues. The V end was cut by 2 bases, the J end by 1 base, with 5 bases between. As DNA, the CDR3 is TGTGCCAGCAGTGAACAGGTCCAAGAGACCCAGTACTTC. This codes for CASSEQVQETQYF. The full variable domain, in which reference TRBV25-1 and TRBJ2-5 provide the parts outside the CDR3, is EADIYQTPRYLVIGTGKKITLECSQTMGHDKMYWYQQDPGMELHLIHYSYGVNSTEKGDLSSESTVSRIRTEHFPLTLESARPSHTSQYLCASSEQVQETQYFGPGTRLLVL.

The J gene is TRBJ2-1, the V gene TRBV27; D is tentatively TRBD1 or TRBD2 (5 bases each). This CDR3 is 14 amino acids long. V was clipped by 6 bases and J by 1 base, with 10 bases between them. Germline CDR1 MNHEY, CDR2 SMNVEV (reference sequence). The CDR3 sequence: CASRGDPSYNEQFF. CDR3 nucleotide sequence: TGTGCCAGCAGGGGGGACCCATCCTACAATGAGCAGTTCTTC.

The chain is built from TRBV5-1 and TRBJ2-1, with D perhaps TRBD2 (6 bases). CDR1 is SGHRS and CDR2 is YFSETQ in the germline V gene. This CDR3 has 16 amino acids. Trimming pared 4 bases from V and 3 bases from J, leaving 17 bases between. The CDR3 region is CASSGSGAMGYNEQFF. The CDR3 nucleotides are TGCGCCAGCAGCGGTTCGGGAGCAATGGGCTACAATGAGCAGTTCTTC.

The rearrangement links TRBV4-1 to TRBJ2-7, with D maybe TRBD2 (6 bases). Trimming stripped 0 bases from V and 2 bases from J, with 11 bases between. Germline V gives CDR1 MGHRA, CDR2 YSYEKL. The CDR3 consists of 15 residues. The DNA for the CDR3 is TGCGCCAGCAGCCAAGAGCAGGACTACCCCTACGAGCAGTACTTC. Its translation is CASSQEQDYPYEQYF.

There are a few counts of this clone. This sequence joins TRBV5-6 and TRBJ2-7; the D is unclear. This CDR3 comprises 12 residues. Deletions cut 5 bases from V and 1 base from J, with 7 bases between. Germline V gene lookup returns CDR1 SGHDT and CDR2 YYEEEE. CDR3 coding DNA: TGTGCCAGCAGGAGTGGTTCCTACGAGCAGTACTTC. Amino acids: CASRSGSYEQYF. Using reference TRBV5-6 and TRBJ2-7 for the parts outside the CDR3, the full variable domain is DAGVTQSPTHLIKTRGQQVTLRCSPKSGHDTVSWYQQALGQGPQFIFQYYEEEERQRGNFPDRFSGHQFPNYSSELNVNALLLGDSALYLCASRSGSYEQYFGPGTRLTVT.

The V gene is TRBV10-3, the J gene TRBJ2-2; a possible D gene is TRBD1 (5 bases). Trimming took 8 bases from V and 5 from J, leaving 9 bases between them. The CDR3 is 12 amino acids. CDR1 and CDR2 (germline): ENHRY, SYGVKD. For the CDR3, the DNA is TGTGCCATCCGCCAGGGAACCGGGGAGCTGTTTTTT. It yields the protein CAIRQGTGELFF.

This sequence joins TRBV18 and TRBJ2-3, with 7 bases matching TRBD2. Trimming cost V 3 bases and J 5 bases; bases outside gene matches: 11. The V gene's germline CDR1 is KGHSH and CDR2 LQKENI. This CDR3 is built from 16 residues. CDR3 protein: CASSPSAGRVKDTQYF. The CDR3 nucleotides are TGTGCCAGCTCACCCTCCGCAGGGAGGGTGAAAGATACGCAGTATTTT.

This clone appeared a few times. This sequence joins TRBV5-1 and TRBJ2-7, with D possibly being TRBD1 (5 bases). The germline gives CDR1 SGHRS, CDR2 YFSETQ. The V and J ends lost 5 bases and 2 bases respectively, with 11 bases between them. This CDR3 is built from 13 residues. This CDR3 reads CASRLTGAYEQYF. Here the CDR3 DNA reads TGCGCCAGCAGACTTACAGGAGCCTACGAGCAGTACTTC.

The chain is built from TRBV19 and TRBJ1-5; tentatively, D is TRBD1 (5 bases). V lost 3 bases and J lost 0, with 12 bases in between. The germline gives CDR1 LNHDA, CDR2 SQIVND (reference sequence). This CDR3 spans 16 amino acids. The CDR3 loop is CASSIVTGYSNQPQHF. CDR3 nucleotide sequence: TGTGCCAGTAGTATCGTCACAGGTTATAGCAATCAGCCCCAGCATTTT.

V is TRBV9 and J is TRBJ2-1; TRBD1 matches at 9 bases. Losses at the gene ends were 0 bases for V and 4 bases for J; bases not matched to a gene: 2. The CDR3 extends over 15 amino acids. Germline CDR1 is SGDLS and CDR2 is YYNGEE. The CDR3 loop reads CASSVEGTGYNEQFF. CDR3 sequence (DNA): TGTGCCAGCAGCGTAGAGGGGACAGGGTACAATGAGCAGTTCTTC.

This clone is a singleton in its sample. The V call is TRBV27, the J call TRBJ2-5, with D unclear. The CDR3 runs 14 residues. Looked up from germline, CDR1 is MNHEY and CDR2 is SMNVEV (reference sequence). Trimming removed 3 bases from V and 2 bases from J, with 10 bases in between. The CDR3 region has the DNA TGTGCCAGCAGTTTGACTGATTCGCAAGAGACCCAGTACTTC. Protein product: CASSLTDSQETQYF.

The V gene is TRBV5-1, the J gene TRBJ1-4; D not resolved. This CDR3 spans 14 amino acids. Trimming stripped 0 bases from V and 8 bases from J, with 11 bases between. CDR1 and CDR2 from the germline V gene are SGHRS and YFSETQ. The CDR3 is CASSLEGFEEKLFF. Here the CDR3 DNA reads TGCGCCAGCAGCTTGGAGGGATTTGAAGAAAAACTGTTTTTT.

The V call is TRBV6-5, the J call TRBJ2-7; D remains unclear. The germline V and J ends were trimmed by 3 bases and 2 bases, with 8 bases remaining between them. The V gene's germline CDR1 is MNHEY and CDR2 SVGAGI. The CDR3 has 13 amino acids. Here the CDR3 DNA reads TGTGCCAGCAGTTATCACGAGGCCTACGAGCAGTACTTC. Residues: CASSYHEAYEQYF.

This clone was found once. This sequence joins TRBV19 and TRBJ2-1; perhaps TRBD2 as D (6 bases). This CDR3 comprises 13 residues. Deletions cut 9 bases from V and 7 bases from J, with 16 bases between. Germline V gene data show CDR1 as LNHDA and CDR2 as SQIVND (reference sequence). The CDR3 DNA sequence: TGTGCCAGCCTCGGCGGGGAGCGGAATGAGCAGTTCTTC. Translation gives CASLGGERNEQFF.

In its sample, this clone was seen a few times. CDR3 coding DNA: TGTGCCAGCAGTGAACAGATCATGAACACTGAAGCTTTCTTT. Its translation: CASSEQIMNTEAFF. The chain employs TRBV2 and TRBJ1-1, with D hard to call. Looked up from germline, CDR1 is SNHLY and CDR2 is FYNNEI. Trimming removed 2 bases at V and 0 bases at J, with 7 bases between. This CDR3 comprises 14 residues.

The chain has TRBV28 and TRBJ1-3, with D uncertain. Per the germline V gene, CDR1 is MDHEN and CDR2 is SYDVKM. V lost 1 base, J lost 2 bases, and 9 bases lay in between. The CDR3 covers 15 residues. The CDR3: CASSLSAGPGNTIYF. In nucleotides, the CDR3 is TGTGCCAGCAGTTTATCCGCAGGACCTGGAAACACCATATATTTT.

This chain links TRBV7-9 with TRBJ2-1; D may be TRBD2 (5 bases). The CDR3 sequence is 16 residues long. Germline lookup yields CDR1 SEHNR and CDR2 FQNEAQ (reference sequence). V dropped 5 bases and J dropped 0 bases, with 14 bases sitting between them. This chain's CDR3 is CASSPREPSSYNEQFF. Written as DNA, the CDR3 is TGTGCCAGCAGCCCCCGGGAACCTAGCTCCTACAATGAGCAGTTCTTC.

The V and J genes are TRBV4-1 and TRBJ2-3; 8 nucleotides line up with TRBD1. J gave up 2 bases and V 1 base, and 8 bases lay outside the gene matches. The CDR3 sequence is 17 residues long. The germline gives CDR1 MGHRA, CDR2 YSYEKL. The CDR3, as DNA: TGCGCCAGCAGCCAAGCCCTGTGGGACAGGCACACAGATACGCAGTATTTT. This gives the protein CASSQALWDRHTDTQYF.